This is a list of T cell receptor beta chains from one sample in a study of blood T cell repertoires in COVID-19. The data were produced by immunoSEQ multiplex PCR, yet TCRdb's version contains in-frame clones alone and is incomplete. In the table there are about 160,000 clones, around 74% of which are singletons. The sample consisted of peripheral blood. These receptors all stem from a man between 65 and 85 years old with acute or convalescent COVID-19. Each CDR3 is given with its conserved first and last residue. D genes are given only for firm matches. Not every row has a clone size; where given, it reads once, few, many or a size class.

>NA|NA|14|TRBJ2-7|TRBV2
TGTGCCAGCAGTGCACCGCCGCCTACCTACGAGCAGTACTTC
CASSAPPPTYEQYF
>few|NA|13|TRBJ2-1|TRBV3-1/TRBV3-2
TGTGCCAGCAGTCAAACGGCGGACAATGAGCAGTTCTTC
CASSQTADNEQFF
>NA|TRBD1|14|TRBJ1-2|TRBV7-3
TGTGCCAGCAGCAAGGACAGGGGTTCATATGGCTACACCTTC
CASSKDRGSYGYTF
>NA|NA|14|TRBJ2-7|TRBV7-9
TGTGCCAGCAGCTTAGCGGGCATCGGCTACGAGCAGTACTTC
CASSLAGIGYEQYF
>NA|TRBD1|18|TRBJ2-6|TRBV15
TGTGCCACCAGCAAAGCCGGGACAGGGGGCGCTGGGGCCAACGTCCTGACTTTC
CATSKAGTGGAGANVLTF
>NA|TRBD1|15|TRBJ1-4|TRBV5-4
TGTGCCAGCAGCTTGGCACAGGGGGACAATGAAAAACTGTTTTTT
CASSLAQGDNEKLFF
>NA|NA|9|TRBJ1-1|TRBV27
TGTGCCAGCACCCCCGGAGCTTTCTTT
CASTPGAFF
>few|NA|15|TRBJ1-1|TRBV5-1
TGCGCCAGCAGCCTGGAAACCAGGGTGGAGACTGAAGCTTTCTTT
CASSLETRVETEAFF
>NA|TRBD1|15|TRBJ1-1|TRBV19
TGTGCCAGTAGTCAGACAGGGGCCTCGAACACTGAAGCTTTCTTT
CASSQTGASNTEAFF
>few|NA|14|TRBJ2-2|TRBV6-5
TGTGCCAGCAGTAGAGGGGGATTGACCGGGGAGCTGTTTTTT
CASSRGGLTGELFF
>NA|NA|17|TRBJ2-1|TRBV18
TGTGCCAGCTCACCCCTAGGGGCACCTACAACCTACAATGAGCAGTTCTTC
CASSPLGAPTTYNEQFF
>NA|TRBD1|15|TRBJ1-5|TRBV19
TGTGCCAGTAGTATGGCGACAGGGGTCAGTCAGCCCCAGCATTTT
CASSMATGVSQPQHF
>many|NA|13|TRBJ2-7|TRBV28
TGTGCCAGCAGGACTAGGAGCTCCTACGAGCAGTACTTC
CASRTRSSYEQYF
>NA|NA|13|TRBJ2-7|TRBV19
TGTGCCAGTAGTACCTTCCAGGGAGGCGAGCAGTACTTC
CASSTFQGGEQYF
>NA|TRBD1|18|TRBJ1-4|TRBV20-1
TGCAGTGCTAGTCCCCCCGGACAGGGTGTAACGGGAAATGAAAAACTGTTTTTT
CSASPPGQGVTGNEKLFF
>NA|NA|20|TRBJ1-2|TRBV3-1/TRBV3-2
TGTGCCAGCAGCCAAGCTCCCCTCGGTTGGGGAGCGGTTGCTAACTATGGCTACACCTTC
CASSQAPLGWGAVANYGYTF
>NA|NA|16|TRBJ1-6|TRBV6-5
TGTGCCAGCAGTTACGGAGGTGGTGGAATAAATTCACCCCTCCACTTT
CASSYGGGGINSPLHF
>NA|NA|15|TRBJ1-3|TRBV28
TGTGCCAGCAGATCGGGGGGTTATTCTGGAAACACCATATATTTT
CASRSGGYSGNTIYF
>once|NA|14|TRBJ2-5|TRBV7-3
TGTGCCAGCAGCCCGGGGGACTCGGGAGAGACCCAGTACTTC
CASSPGDSGETQYF
>NA|NA|14|TRBJ2-3|TRBV29-1
TGCAGCGTTAAGAGGAGCGGGAGCACAGATACGCAGTATTTT
CSVKRSGSTDTQYF
>NA|TRBD1|16|TRBJ1-6|TRBV10-3
TGTGCCATCAGTGAGTCGGACAGGGGGACCAATTCACCCCTCCACTTT
CAISESDRGTNSPLHF
>NA|TRBD1|14|TRBJ1-2|TRBV10-3
TGTGCCATCACTTCAGGACAGGGTATCTATGGCTACACCTTC
CAITSGQGIYGYTF
>NA|NA|16|TRBJ1-4|TRBV5-1
TGCGCCAGCAGCGGGGGGACTTTTGCAACTAATGAAAAACTGTTTTTT
CASSGGTFATNEKLFF
>NA|TRBD1|14|TRBJ2-7|TRBV2
TGTGCCAGCAGCCTACGACAGGGGGCTTACGAGCAGTACTTC
CASSLRQGAYEQYF
>NA|TRBD1|17|TRBJ2-7|TRBV5-1
TGCGCCAGCAGCTTAGGGACAGGGTACAGGTCTCGGTACGAGCAGTACTTC
CASSLGTGYRSRYEQYF
>NA|NA|12|TRBJ1-5|TRBV19
TGTGCCTGCTCGCACTCCAATCAGCCCCAGCATTTT
CACSHSNQPQHF
>NA|NA|13|TRBJ1-1|TRBV2
TGTGCCAGCAGTCCACAGGGGAACACTGAAGCTTTCTTT
CASSPQGNTEAFF
>NA|TRBD1|15|TRBJ1-1|TRBV5-4
TGTGCCAGCAGCCAGGGGGCAGGGGTGGGCACTGAAGCTTTCTTT
CASSQGAGVGTEAFF
>NA|NA|16|TRBJ1-2|TRBV5-1
TGCGCCAGCGCACTCGGACAGCAGGGAGCCCTGGATGGCTACACCTTC
CASALGQQGALDGYTF
>NA|TRBD1|20|TRBJ2-2|TRBV5-1
TGCGCCAGCAGCTTGGATCTTCCGGGACAGGTATTACCGAACACCGGGGAGCTGTTTTTT
CASSLDLPGQVLPNTGELFF
>NA|TRBD1|15|TRBJ2-2|TRBV5-6
TGTGCCAGCAGCTACGGGACAGGGAGACCCGGGGAGCTGTTTTTT
CASSYGTGRPGELFF
>few|NA|14|TRBJ2-5|TRBV19
TGTGCCAGTAAGGCAGGGGTCCTCCAAGAGACCCAGTACTTC
CASKAGVLQETQYF
>few|TRBD2|16|TRBJ2-1|TRBV13
TGTGCCAGCAGCTTATTGAGCGGGAGAGGGAACAATGAGCAGTTCTTC
CASSLLSGRGNNEQFF
>NA|TRBD1|15|TRBJ1-3|TRBV11-2
TGTGCCAGCAGCTCGTCAGGGGGTTCTGGAAACACCATATATTTT
CASSSSGGSGNTIYF
>NA|NA|18|TRBJ1-1|TRBV7-9
TGTGCCAGCAGCTCAAACCCGCTACAGACACTCATGAACACTGAAGCTTTCTTT
CASSSNPLQTLMNTEAFF
>NA|TRBD2|19|TRBJ2-6|TRBV30
TGTGCCTGGGAGAGCTGGGAGGGGTCTAGTGTCGCTGGGGCCAACGTCCTGACTTTC
CAWESWEGSSVAGANVLTF
>once|NA|13|TRBJ1-5|TRBV19
TGTGCCTCGCTAGGGGGGGGTAATCAGCCCCAGCATTTT
CASLGGGNQPQHF
>NA|TRBD2|18|TRBJ2-5|TRBV10-1
TGCGCCAGCAGTGACAACCCCGCTAGCGGGGGGAGACAAGAGACCCAGTACTTC
CASSDNPASGGRQETQYF
>NA|TRBD2|16|TRBJ2-1|TRBV19
TGTGCCAGTAGTATAGATAGCGGGGGCCTCTACAATGAGCAGTTCTTC
CASSIDSGGLYNEQFF
>NA|NA|16|TRBJ1-1|TRBV2
TGTGCCAGCAGTGAAGACAGGCCGGTCCCCCACACTGAAGCTTTCTTT
CASSEDRPVPHTEAFF
>NA|TRBD1|17|TRBJ1-2|TRBV5-1
TGCGCCAGCAGCTTGTCGACAGGGCAGACACTAAGCTTTGGCTACACCTTC
CASSLSTGQTLSFGYTF
>NA|TRBD1|18|TRBJ1-4|TRBV19
TGTGCCAGTAGTATTAGGGGGACAGGGTCCGCAACTAATGAAAAACTGTTTTTT
CASSIRGTGSATNEKLFF
>NA|NA|13|TRBJ1-6|TRBV2
TGTGCCAGCAGTGGGTTCAGGGATTCACCCCTCCACTTT
CASSGFRDSPLHF
>NA|NA|12|TRBJ1-1|TRBV29-1
TGCAGCGTTGGAGGGGGGGACACTGAAGCTTTCTTT
CSVGGGDTEAFF
>once|NA|17|TRBJ2-2|TRBV11-2
TGTGCCAGCAGCTTTCAGTTAGGAGCGGGCCCCACCGGGGAGCTGTTTTTT
CASSFQLGAGPTGELFF
>NA|TRBD1|17|TRBJ2-3|TRBV19
TGTGCCAGTAGCCCCGTTGGACAGGGTCACGGCACAGATACGCAGTATTTT
CASSPVGQGHGTDTQYF
>NA|TRBD1|14|TRBJ1-4|TRBV28
TGTGCCAGCAGACCGGACAGGGACAATGAAAAACTGTTTTTT
CASRPDRDNEKLFF